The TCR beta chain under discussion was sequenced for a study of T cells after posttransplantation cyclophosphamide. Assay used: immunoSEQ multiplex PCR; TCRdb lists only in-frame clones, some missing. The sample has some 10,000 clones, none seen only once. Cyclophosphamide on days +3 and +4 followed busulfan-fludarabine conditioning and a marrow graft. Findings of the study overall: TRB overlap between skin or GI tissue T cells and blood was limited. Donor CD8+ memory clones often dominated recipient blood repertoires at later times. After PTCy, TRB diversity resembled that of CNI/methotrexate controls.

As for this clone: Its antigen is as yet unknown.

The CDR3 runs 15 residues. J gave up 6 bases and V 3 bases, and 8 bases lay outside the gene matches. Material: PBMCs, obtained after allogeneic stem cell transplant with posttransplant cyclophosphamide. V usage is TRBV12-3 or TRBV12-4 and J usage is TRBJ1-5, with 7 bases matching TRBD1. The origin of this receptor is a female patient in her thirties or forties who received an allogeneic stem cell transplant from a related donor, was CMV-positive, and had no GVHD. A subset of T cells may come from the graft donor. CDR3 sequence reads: CASSLSQGGSQPQHF. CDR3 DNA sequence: TGTGCCAGCAGTTTGTCCCAGGGGGGATCTCAGCCCCAGCATTTT.